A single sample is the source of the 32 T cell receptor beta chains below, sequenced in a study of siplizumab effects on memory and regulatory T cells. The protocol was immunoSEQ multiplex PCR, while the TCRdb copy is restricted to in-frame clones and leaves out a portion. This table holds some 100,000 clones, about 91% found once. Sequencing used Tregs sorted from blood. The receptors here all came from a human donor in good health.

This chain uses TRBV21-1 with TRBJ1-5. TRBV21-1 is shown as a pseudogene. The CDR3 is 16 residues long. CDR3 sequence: CASSRLTEDSNQPQHF. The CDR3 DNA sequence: TGTGCCAGCAGCAGGTTGACGGAGGATAGCAATCAGCCCCAGCATTTT.

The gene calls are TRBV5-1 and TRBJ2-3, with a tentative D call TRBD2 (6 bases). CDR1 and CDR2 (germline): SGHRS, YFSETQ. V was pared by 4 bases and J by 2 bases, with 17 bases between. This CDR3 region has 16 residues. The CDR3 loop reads CASSIRLSGDTDTQYF. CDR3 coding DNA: TGCGCCAGCAGCATCCGCCTTTCGGGAGACACAGATACGCAGTATTTT.

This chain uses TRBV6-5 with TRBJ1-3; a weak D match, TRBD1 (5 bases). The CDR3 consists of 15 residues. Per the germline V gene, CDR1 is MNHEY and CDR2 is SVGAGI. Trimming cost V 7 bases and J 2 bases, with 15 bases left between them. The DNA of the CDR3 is TGTGCCAGCAATCCCTCGGGGGGGACTGGAAACACCATATATTTT. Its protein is CASNPSGGTGNTIYF.

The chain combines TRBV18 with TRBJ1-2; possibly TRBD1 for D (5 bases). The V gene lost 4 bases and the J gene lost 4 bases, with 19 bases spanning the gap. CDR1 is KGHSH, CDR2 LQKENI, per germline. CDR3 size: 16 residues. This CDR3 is CASSHLSSGQIYGYTF. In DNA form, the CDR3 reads TGTGCCAGCTCACACCTGTCTTCGGGGCAGATCTATGGCTACACCTTC.

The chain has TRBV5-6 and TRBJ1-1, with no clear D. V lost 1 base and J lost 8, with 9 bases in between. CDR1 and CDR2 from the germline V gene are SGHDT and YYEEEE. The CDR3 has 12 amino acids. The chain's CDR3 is CASSLRGFEAFF. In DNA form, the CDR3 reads TGTGCCAGCAGCTTGCGAGGTTTCGAAGCTTTCTTT.

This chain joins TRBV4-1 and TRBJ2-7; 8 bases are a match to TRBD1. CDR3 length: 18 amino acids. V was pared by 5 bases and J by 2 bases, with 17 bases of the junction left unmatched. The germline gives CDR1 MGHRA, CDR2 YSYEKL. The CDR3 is CASSKTGTGPRVPYEQYF. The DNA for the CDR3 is TGCGCCAGCAGCAAAACCGGGACAGGTCCCCGGGTCCCCTACGAGCAGTACTTC.

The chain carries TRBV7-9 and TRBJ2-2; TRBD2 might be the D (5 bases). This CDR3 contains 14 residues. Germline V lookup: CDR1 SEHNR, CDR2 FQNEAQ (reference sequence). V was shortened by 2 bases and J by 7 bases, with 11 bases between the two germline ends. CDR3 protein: CASSLFSGIGELFF. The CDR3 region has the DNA TGTGCCAGCAGCTTATTTTCCGGGATCGGGGAGCTGTTTTTT.

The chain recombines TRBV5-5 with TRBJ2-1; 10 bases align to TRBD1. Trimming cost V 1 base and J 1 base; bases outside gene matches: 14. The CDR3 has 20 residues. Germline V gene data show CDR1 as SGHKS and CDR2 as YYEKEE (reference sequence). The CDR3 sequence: CASSLNYRDRGFVSYNEQFF. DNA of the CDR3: TGTGCCAGCAGCTTGAATTATCGGGACAGGGGTTTTGTATCCTACAATGAGCAGTTCTTC. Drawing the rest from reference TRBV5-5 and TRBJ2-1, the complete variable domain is DAGVTQSPTHLIKTRGQQVTLRCSPISGHKSVSWYQQVLGQGPQFIFQYYEKEERGRGNFPDRFSARQFPNYSSELNVNALLLGDSALYLCASSLNYRDRGFVSYNEQFFGPGTRLTVL.

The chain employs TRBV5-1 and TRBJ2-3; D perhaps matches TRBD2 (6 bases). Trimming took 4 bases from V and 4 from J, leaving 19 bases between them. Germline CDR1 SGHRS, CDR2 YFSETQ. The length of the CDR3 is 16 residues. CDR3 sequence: CASSGDGTEGADTQYF. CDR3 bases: TGCGCCAGCAGCGGAGACGGGACGGAGGGTGCAGATACGCAGTATTTT.

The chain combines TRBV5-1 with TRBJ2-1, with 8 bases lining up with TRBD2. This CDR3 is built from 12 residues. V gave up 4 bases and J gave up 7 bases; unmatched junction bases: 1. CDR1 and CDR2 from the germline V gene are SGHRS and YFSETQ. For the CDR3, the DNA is TGCGCCAGCAGCGTAGCGGGGAATGAGCAGTTCTTC. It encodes CASSVAGNEQFF.

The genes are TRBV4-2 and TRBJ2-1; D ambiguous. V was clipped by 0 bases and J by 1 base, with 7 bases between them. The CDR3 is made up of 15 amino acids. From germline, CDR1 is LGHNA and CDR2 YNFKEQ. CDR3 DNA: TGTGCCAGCAGCCAAGAACGGAGATCCTACAATGAGCAGTTCTTC. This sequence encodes CASSQERRSYNEQFF.

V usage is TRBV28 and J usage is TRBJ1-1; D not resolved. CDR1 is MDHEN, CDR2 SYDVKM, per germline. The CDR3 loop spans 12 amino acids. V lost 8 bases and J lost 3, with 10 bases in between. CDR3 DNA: TGTGCCAGCCAGGTATATGACACTGAAGCTTTCTTT. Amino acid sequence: CASQVYDTEAFF.

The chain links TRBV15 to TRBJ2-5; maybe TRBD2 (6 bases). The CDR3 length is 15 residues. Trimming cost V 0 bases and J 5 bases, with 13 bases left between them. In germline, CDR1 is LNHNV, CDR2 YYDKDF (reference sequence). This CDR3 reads CATSRDIGGRETQYF. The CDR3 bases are TGTGCCACCAGCAGAGATATAGGAGGGCGGGAGACCCAGTACTTC.

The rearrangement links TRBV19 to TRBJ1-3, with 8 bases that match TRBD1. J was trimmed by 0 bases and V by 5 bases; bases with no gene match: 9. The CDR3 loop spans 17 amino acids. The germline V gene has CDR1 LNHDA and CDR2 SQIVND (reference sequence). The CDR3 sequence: CASSRTGGGLSGNTIYF. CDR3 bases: TGTGCCAGTAGTCGCACAGGGGGAGGGCTCTCTGGAAACACCATATATTTT.

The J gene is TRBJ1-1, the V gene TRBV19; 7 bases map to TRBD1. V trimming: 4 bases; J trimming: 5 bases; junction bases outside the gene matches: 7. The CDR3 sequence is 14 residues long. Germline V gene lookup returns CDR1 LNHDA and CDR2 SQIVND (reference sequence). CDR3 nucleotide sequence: TGTGCCAGTAGTAGTTACAGGGGTGAAACTGAAGCTTTCTTT. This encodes CASSSYRGETEAFF.

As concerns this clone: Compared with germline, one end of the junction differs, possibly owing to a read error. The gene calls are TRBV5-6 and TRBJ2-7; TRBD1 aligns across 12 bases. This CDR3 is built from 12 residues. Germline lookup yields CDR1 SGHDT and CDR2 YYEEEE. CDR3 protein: CASSLGLGQGAF. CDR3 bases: TGTGCCAGCAGCTTGGGGTTGGGACAGGGGGCCTTC.

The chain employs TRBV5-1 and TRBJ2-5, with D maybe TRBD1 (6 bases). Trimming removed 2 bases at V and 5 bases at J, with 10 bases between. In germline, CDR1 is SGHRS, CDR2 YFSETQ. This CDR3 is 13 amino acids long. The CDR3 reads CASSFIRGETQYF. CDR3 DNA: TGCGCCAGCAGCTTCATCAGGGGCGAGACCCAGTACTTC.

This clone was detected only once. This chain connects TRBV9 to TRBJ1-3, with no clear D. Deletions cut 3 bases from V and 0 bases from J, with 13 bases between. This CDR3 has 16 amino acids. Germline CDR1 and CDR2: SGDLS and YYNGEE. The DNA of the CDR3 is TGTGCCAGCAGCGCCCTGGACGGGCCCTCTGGAAACACCATATATTTT. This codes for CASSALDGPSGNTIYF.

The CDR3 spells CASSETDGAQYF. The CDR3 nucleotides read TGCGCCAGCAGTGAAACCGATGGGGCCCAGTACTTC. The chain carries TRBV10-2 and TRBJ2-5; D uncertain. V shed 3 bases and J shed 9 bases, with 11 bases lying between them. Germline V gene data show CDR1 as WSHSY and CDR2 as SAAADI. The CDR3 spans 12 residues.

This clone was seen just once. DNA of the CDR3: TGTGCCAGCAGCCGTTCCTGGGTAGCGGGAGTTAATGAGCAGTTCTTC. Its protein is CASSRSWVAGVNEQFF. This rearrangement joins TRBV11-2 to TRBJ2-1, with 9 bases lining up with TRBD2. The CDR3 has 16 amino acids. The germline CDR1 and CDR2 sequences are SGHAT and FQNNGV. V shed 5 bases and J 7 bases; nucleotides not matched to a gene: 12.

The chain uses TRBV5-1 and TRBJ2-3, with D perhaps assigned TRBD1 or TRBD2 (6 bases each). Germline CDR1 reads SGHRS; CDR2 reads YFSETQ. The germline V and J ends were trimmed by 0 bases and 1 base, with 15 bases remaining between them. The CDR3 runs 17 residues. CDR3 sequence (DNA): TGCGCCAGCAGCTTGGCGTTCTTCGGGGGCGGCACAGATACGCAGTATTTT. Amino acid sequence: CASSLAFFGGGTDTQYF.

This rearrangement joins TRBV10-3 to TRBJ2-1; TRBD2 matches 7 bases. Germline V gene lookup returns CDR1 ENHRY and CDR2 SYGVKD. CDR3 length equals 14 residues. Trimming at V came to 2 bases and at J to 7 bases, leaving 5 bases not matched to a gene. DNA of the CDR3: TGTGCCATCAGTGAGGGACTAGATTTGAATGAGCAGTTCTTC. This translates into CAISEGLDLNEQFF.

CDR3 amino acids: CASSAGLATDTQYF. CDR3 DNA sequence: TGTGCCAGCAGCGCTGGACTAGCGACAGATACGCAGTATTTT. The chain carries TRBV7-2 and TRBJ2-3; TRBD2 matches 9 bases. V lost 5 bases and J lost 3; bases outside the gene matches: 3. Looked up from germline, CDR1 is SGHTA and CDR2 is FQGNSA. This CDR3 region has 14 residues. Using reference TRBV7-2 and TRBJ2-3 for the parts outside the CDR3, the full variable domain is GAGVSQSPSNKVTEKGKDVELRCDPISGHTALYWYRQSLGQGLEFLIYFQGNSAPDKSGLPSDRFSAERTGGSVSTLTIQRTQQEDSAVYLCASSAGLATDTQYFGPGTRLTVL.

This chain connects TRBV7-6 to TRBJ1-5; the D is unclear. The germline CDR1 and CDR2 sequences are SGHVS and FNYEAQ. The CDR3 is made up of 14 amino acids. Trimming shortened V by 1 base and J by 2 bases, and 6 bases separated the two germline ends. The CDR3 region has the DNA TGTGCCAGCAGCTTAGGGATAGGCAATCAGCCCCAGCATTTT. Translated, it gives CASSLGIGNQPQHF.

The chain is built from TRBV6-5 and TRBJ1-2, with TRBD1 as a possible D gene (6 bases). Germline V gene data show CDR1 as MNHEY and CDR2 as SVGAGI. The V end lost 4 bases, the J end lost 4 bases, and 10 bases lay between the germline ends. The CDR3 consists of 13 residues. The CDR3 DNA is TGTGCCAGCAGTTGGTTACAGGGCTATGGCTACACCTTC. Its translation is CASSWLQGYGYTF.

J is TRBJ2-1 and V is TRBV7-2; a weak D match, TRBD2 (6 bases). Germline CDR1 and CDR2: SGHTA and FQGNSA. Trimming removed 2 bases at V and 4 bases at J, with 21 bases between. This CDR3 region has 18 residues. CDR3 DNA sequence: TGTGCCAGCAGCTTACTATTTTCGCGGGAACGTTATTACAATGAGCAGTTCTTC. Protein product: CASSLLFSRERYYNEQFF.

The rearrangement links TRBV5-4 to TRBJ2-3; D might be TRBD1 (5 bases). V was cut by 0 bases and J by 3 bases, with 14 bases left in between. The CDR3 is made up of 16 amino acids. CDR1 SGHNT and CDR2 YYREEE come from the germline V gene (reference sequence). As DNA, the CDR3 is TGTGCCAGCAGCTTGGGGGTCCAGGGTAGGACAGATACGCAGTATTTT. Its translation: CASSLGVQGRTDTQYF.

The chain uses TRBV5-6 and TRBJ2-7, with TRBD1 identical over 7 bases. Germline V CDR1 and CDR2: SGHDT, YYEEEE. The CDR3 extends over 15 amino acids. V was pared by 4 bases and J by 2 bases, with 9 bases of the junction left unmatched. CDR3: CASSLGQVHTYEQYF. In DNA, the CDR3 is TGTGCCAGCAGCCTCGGACAGGTACACACCTACGAGCAGTACTTC.

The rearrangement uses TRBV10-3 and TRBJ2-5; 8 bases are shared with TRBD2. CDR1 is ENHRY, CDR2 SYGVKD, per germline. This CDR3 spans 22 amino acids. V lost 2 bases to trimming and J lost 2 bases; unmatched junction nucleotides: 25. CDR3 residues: CAISEPPVLPGGPPYTQETQYF. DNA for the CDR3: TGTGCCATCAGTGAGCCCCCCGTGTTGCCGGGAGGGCCACCTTACACGCAAGAGACCCAGTACTTC.

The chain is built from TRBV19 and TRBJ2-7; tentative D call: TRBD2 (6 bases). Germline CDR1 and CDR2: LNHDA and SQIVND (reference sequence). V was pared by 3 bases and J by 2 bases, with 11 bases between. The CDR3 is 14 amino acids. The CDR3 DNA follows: TGTGCCAGTAGTATGACTAGAGGGACCTACGAGCAGTACTTC. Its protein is CASSMTRGTYEQYF.

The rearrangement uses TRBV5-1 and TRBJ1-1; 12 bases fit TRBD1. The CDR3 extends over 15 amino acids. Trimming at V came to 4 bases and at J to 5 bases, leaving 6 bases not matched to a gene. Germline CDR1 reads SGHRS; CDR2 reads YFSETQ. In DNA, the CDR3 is TGCGCCAGCAGCCCGGGACAGGGGGCAGTAACTGAAGCTTTCTTT. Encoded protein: CASSPGQGAVTEAFF.

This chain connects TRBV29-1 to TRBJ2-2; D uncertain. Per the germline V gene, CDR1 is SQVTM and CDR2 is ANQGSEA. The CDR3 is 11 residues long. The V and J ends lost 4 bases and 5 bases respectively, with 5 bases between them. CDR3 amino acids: CSVGRTGELFF. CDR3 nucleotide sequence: TGCAGCGTTGGTCGAACCGGGGAGCTGTTTTTT.